This T cell receptor (beta chain) stems from a study of blood T cells in healthy people across ages. Across the whole study: Researchers report that template switching captured about one barcoded beta molecule per two T cells.

Study-level points and caveats: Higher diversity, along with more naive CD4+ cells, distinguished long-lived donors from aged donors. A strong correlation between TCR beta diversity and naive T cell percentage was seen.

Using a J-beta primer mix together with a sample-barcoded 5' primer, a second PCR was run for about 7 to 12 cycles. TCRdb recomputed calls from the 5' RACE reads with MiXCR, one row per CDR3 protein. The table lists 850,000 or so distinct CDR3 sequences, around 26% of them singletons. Each individual donor underwent a draw of approximately 10 milliliters of peripheral blood. This clonotype was counted only a few times. As yet, its antigen is unknown. Per germline, CDR1 DFQATT and CDR2 SNEGSKA (reference sequence). After removal of 1 base from V and 9 bases from J, the junction contained 5 bases not matched to a gene. CDR3 length equals 14 residues.

Sequencing was done on a sample of blood. V gene TRBV20-1 combines with J gene TRBJ1-6, with 8 bases fitting TRBD1. The TCR sequence derives from a woman of 80 years or more in good health. CDR3 nucleotides: TGCAGTGCTAGAGCGGCAGGGGGCCTTTCACCCCTCCACTTT. Encoded protein: CSARAAGGLSPLHF.